This T cell receptor beta chain came from a study of Graves' ophthalmopathy and Graves' hyperthyroidism. CDR1 and CDR2 (germline): KGHDR, SFDVKD. The CDR3 has 14 amino acids. V lost 6 bases and J 1 base, leaving 11 bases between the germline ends. A word on this clonotype: Antigen unknown.

Whole-study findings and limits: Blood repertoires reportedly contained most expanded thyroid clonotypes above 0.001 frequency.

RNA served as the template for amplifying TCR beta CDR3 regions. The library came from an HTBI-primed first-round RT-PCR and a second-round multiplex PCR. Each CDR3 protein is one row after TCRdb ran MiXCR on the multiplex PCR reads. The sample has about 550,000 distinct CDR3 sequences, about 40% seen once; the top ten hold about 4.6%. Sequenced input: peripheral blood or thyroid tissue (not recorded which). This clonotype originated in an adult man with Graves' hyperthyroidism. The chain has TRBV24-1 and TRBJ2-5; D possibly corresponds to TRBD1 (5 bases). Here the CDR3 reads CATSYSTGQETQYF. CDR3 DNA: TGTGCCACCAGTTACTCAACAGGCCAAGAGACCCAGTACTTC.